The rows below give T cell receptor beta chains drawn from one sample of a study of blood T cell repertoires in COVID-19. Repertoires were generated with immunoSEQ multiplex PCR, while TCRdb's copy carries only in-frame clones and drops some. Among 400,000 to 450,000 clones listed, 90% were seen once. The sample consisted of PBMCs or T cells enriched from blood (not recorded which). The receptors come from a man between 18 and 29 years old who had recovered from COVID-19. The CDR3 runs from the conserved cysteine through the conserved F or W. A D gene is named only where the DNA matches it firmly. Where a row states a size, it is once, few, many or the class of an expanded clone; other rows omit it.

D	size	V	J	DNA	CDR3
TRBD1	.	TRBV6-5	TRBJ1-4	TGTGCCAGCAGCCGGACAGGAGCAACTAATGAAAAACTGTTTTTT	CASSRTGATNEKLFF
.	.	TRBV11-3	TRBJ1-3	TGTGCCAGCAGCTTAGGCCCCGGGAACACCATATATTTT	CASSLGPGNTIYF
.	few	TRBV5-4	TRBJ1-2	TGTGCCAGCAGCTTGGGTCAGGGGAAAGCTAACTATGGCTACACCTTC	CASSLGQGKANYGYTF
TRBD2	.	TRBV28	TRBJ2-3	TGTGCCAGCAGTCCTCCCGGGACTAGCGGGAGCGGCGCAGATACGCAGTATTTT	CASSPPGTSGSGADTQYF
.	.	TRBV5-8	TRBJ1-2	TGTGCCAGCAGCTTGGTTGTTTTGGCAGGGGCGGGCTATGGCTACACCTTC	CASSLVVLAGAGYGYTF
TRBD1	.	TRBV2	TRBJ2-2	TGTGCCAGCAGTGAAGCCCACAAGACAGGGTATGGCGGCACCGGGGAGCTGTTTTTT	CASSEAHKTGYGGTGELFF
TRBD2	.	TRBV7-3	TRBJ2-2	TGTGCCAGCAGCTTGGCTAGCGGGTGGGAGCTGTTTTTT	CASSLASGWELFF
TRBD1	.	TRBV29-1	TRBJ1-1	TGCAGCGTCTGGACAGGCCTGGAAGCTTTCTTT	CSVWTGLEAFF
TRBD2	.	TRBV29-1	TRBJ2-7	TGCAGCGTTGTGGACGGGAGGGATTACGAGCAGTACTTC	CSVVDGRDYEQYF
.	.	TRBV5-1	TRBJ1-2	TGCGCCAGCAGCTTGCTTTCGAACGGGGATGGCTACACCTTC	CASSLLSNGDGYTF
.	few	TRBV27	TRBJ2-7	TGTGCCAGCAGTCCACGGGTAGTAGTGGAGCAGGAGCAGTACTTC	CASSPRVVVEQEQYF
TRBD1	.	TRBV5-1	TRBJ1-1	TGCGCCAGCAGCCGCGGACAGGGACAAATGAACACTGAAGCTTTCTTT	CASSRGQGQMNTEAFF
.	.	TRBV7-4	TRBJ1-1	TGTGCCAGCAGCTTGGCCAGGATGAACACTGAAGCTTTCTTT	CASSLARMNTEAFF
.	.	TRBV7-2	TRBJ1-1	TGTGCCAGCAGCTCGTCAGGGAACACTGAAGCTTTCTTT	CASSSSGNTEAFF
TRBD1	.	TRBV4-1	TRBJ2-7	TGCGCCAGCAGCCAAGAGGTTGGGCAGGGGGCTAAGGAGAAGGCCTACGAGCAGTACTTC	CASSQEVGQGAKEKAYEQYF
TRBD1	.	TRBV25-1	TRBJ2-1	TGTGCCAGTCAGGGGGTCTCCTACAATGAGCAGTTCTTC	CASQGVSYNEQFF
.	.	TRBV5-1	TRBJ2-2	TGCGCCAGCAGCTTGGTGACCCGCGGCGGGGAGCTGTTTTTT	CASSLVTRGGELFF
TRBD2	.	TRBV28	TRBJ2-7	TGTGCCACGGCATTCGGGAGGGTAACCTACGAGCAGTACTTC	CATAFGRVTYEQYF
TRBD2	once	TRBV12-5	TRBJ2-7	TGTGCTAGTGGTTTGGTACGAACAGGGAGGACTAGCCTCTCCTACGAGCAGTACTTC	CASGLVRTGRTSLSYEQYF
.	.	TRBV7-6	TRBJ1-4	TGTGCCAGCAGCTTAGCGCCACCAGGCACCCAAAATGAAAAACTGTTTTTT	CASSLAPPGTQNEKLFF
.	.	TRBV2	TRBJ1-2	TGTGCCATCGACGGCGGAACTTTAGCCACCGCCCCGAACTATGGCTACACCTTC	CAIDGGTLATAPNYGYTF
TRBD1	.	TRBV7-9	TRBJ2-6	TGTGCCAGCAGCTTAGTATTTGGACAGGGAGGCTCTGGGGCCAACGTCCTGACTTTC	CASSLVFGQGGSGANVLTF
.	.	TRBV5-4	TRBJ1-4	TGTGCCAGCAGCTTTTCGCGGGGCGAAAAACTGTTTTTT	CASSFSRGEKLFF
TRBD1	.	TRBV6-5	TRBJ1-2	TGTGCCAGCAGAACCCGGGGACAGGGGGTTCGTGGCTACACCTTC	CASRTRGQGVRGYTF
.	.	TRBV6-1	TRBJ1-4	TGTGCCAGCAGTGAAGAGCTGACAGTTAATGAAAAACTGTTTTTT	CASSEELTVNEKLFF
.	.	TRBV4-1	TRBJ2-1	TGCGCCAGCAGCCAAGATCTGGCGGAATCTTTCTCCTACAATGAGCAGTTCTTC	CASSQDLAESFSYNEQFF
TRBD2	.	TRBV12-3/TRBV12-4	TRBJ2-7	TGTGCCAGCAGTTCCCGGACTAGTTACGAGCAGTACTTC	CASSSRTSYEQYF
.	.	TRBV7-2	TRBJ1-6	TGTGCCAGCAGCTTACGGTTCATAATGTTCCCTAATTCACCCCTCCACTTT	CASSLRFIMFPNSPLHF
.	once	TRBV5-4	TRBJ2-1	TGTGCCAGCAGCTTCGGTAGTCTCGGCAATGAGCAGTTCTTC	CASSFGSLGNEQFF
.	.	TRBV18	TRBJ1-1	TGTGCCAGCTCACTCGGAGGGTCGGGGAACACTGAAGCTTTCTTT	CASSLGGSGNTEAFF
TRBD2	.	TRBV5-4	TRBJ2-3	TGTGCCAGCAGCTCGCAAACTAGCGGGCCTTCGGATACGCAGTATTTT	CASSSQTSGPSDTQYF
.	.	TRBV4-2	TRBJ2-1	TGTGCCAGCAGCCAAGGCGGGCGGGATGAGCAGTTCTTC	CASSQGGRDEQFF
TRBD2	.	TRBV7-3	TRBJ2-3	TGTGCCAGCAGCACCACTAGCGGGGGGGCTCTCGATACGCAGTATTTT	CASSTTSGGALDTQYF
TRBD1	few	TRBV4-1	TRBJ1-2	TGCGCCAGCAGCCACCGGACAGGACGTTATAACTATGGCTACACCTTC	CASSHRTGRYNYGYTF
TRBD1	.	TRBV7-8	TRBJ1-5	TGTGCCAGCAGAGTAACCGGGACAGGGGGACAGCCCCAGCATTTT	CASRVTGTGGQPQHF
.	.	TRBV7-9	TRBJ1-1	TGTGCCAGCAGCTTAGCCCCACCGGACACTGAAGCTTTCTTT	CASSLAPPDTEAFF
TRBD2	.	TRBV4-1	TRBJ2-5	TGCGCCAGCAGCCAAGATTATCCGGGGGGGTTGGCCCAGTACTTC	CASSQDYPGGLAQYF
.	.	TRBV5-4	TRBJ2-5	TGTGCCAGCAGCTTGGGTCGGGAGACCTTCCGAGAGACCCAGTACTTC	CASSLGRETFRETQYF
TRBD1	.	TRBV6-1	TRBJ2-1	TGTGCCAGCAGTGAAGGGACAGGCTACAATGAGCAGTTCTTC	CASSEGTGYNEQFF
TRBD2	.	TRBV7-2	TRBJ2-7	TGTGCCAGCAGCCCTAGCGGGGGCACCTACGAGCAGTACTTC	CASSPSGGTYEQYF
.	.	TRBV3-1/TRBV3-2	TRBJ1-1	TGTGCCAGCAGCCAAGCTACGGGGAACACTGAAGCTTTCTTT	CASSQATGNTEAFF
.	.	TRBV12-3/TRBV12-4	TRBJ2-1	TGTGCCAGCAGGCGGGGAGAAAGCGATGAGCAGTTCTTC	CASRRGESDEQFF
.	.	TRBV27	TRBJ2-2	TGTGCCAGCAGTGTAGGGGCGGGGAATAGCGGCAGCTGGAACACCGGGGAGCTGTTTTTT	CASSVGAGNSGSWNTGELFF
TRBD1	.	TRBV5-1	TRBJ1-4	TGCGCCAGTATGCCAGACAGGGCGGGTGAAAAACTGTTTTTT	CASMPDRAGEKLFF
TRBD1	.	TRBV6-5	TRBJ2-7	TGTGCCAGCAGCGACAGGGGGCCCTCCTACGAGCAGTACTTC	CASSDRGPSYEQYF
.	.	TRBV7-3	TRBJ2-2	TGTGCCAGCAGCTTAACATCTCGTTCCGGGGAGCTGTTTTTT	CASSLTSRSGELFF
.	.	TRBV10-1	TRBJ2-2	TGCGCCAGCAGTAGGACTACCCCCGGGGAGCTGTTTTTT	CASSRTTPGELFF
TRBD1	.	TRBV5-1	TRBJ1-4	TGCGCCAGCAGCTTGGCCCAAGGGGGCCTTTATGAAAAACTGTTTTTT	CASSLAQGGLYEKLFF
.	once	TRBV5-6	TRBJ2-2	TGTGCCAGCAGCTTGGAAGGGAGCGCCGGGGAGCTGTTTTTT	CASSLEGSAGELFF
.	.	TRBV5-8	TRBJ1-2	TGTGCCAGCAGCCCGCGATCCTATGGCTACACCTTC	CASSPRSYGYTF
.	.	TRBV5-1	TRBJ2-2	TGCGCCAGCAGCTTGGTCTTGCAGTCCGGGGAGCTGTTTTTT	CASSLVLQSGELFF
TRBD1	.	TRBV4-1	TRBJ1-4	TGCGCCAGCAGCCAAGACAGGGGGCGTGAAAAACTGTTTTTT	CASSQDRGREKLFF
TRBD1	once	TRBV28	TRBJ1-5	TGTGCCAGCAGTCCCGACACAGGGGGCGGTAATCAGCCCCAGCATTTT	CASSPDTGGGNQPQHF